This T cell receptor beta chain comes out of a study of cytomegalovirus exposure and HLA in healthy donors. Study outcomes and limitations: In vitro confirmation showed three CMV-associated chains to be CMV antigen specific. Cytomegalovirus-associated status was assigned to approximately 160 TCR beta chains.

On this clone itself: Antigen specificity is unknown.

TCRdb's table, derived via immunoSEQ multiplex PCR, lists solely in-frame clones and lacks some. This table has some 240,000 clones, 80% to 90% appearing once. V lost 3 bases, J lost 9 bases, and 13 bases lay in between. CDR3 length: 13 amino acids. The germline gives CDR1 SGDLS, CDR2 YYNGEE. Specimen: PBMCs. This chain connects TRBV9 to TRBJ2-1; possibly TRBD2 for D (6 bases). This clonotype was sampled from a young woman in good health and CMV-seropositive. DNA for the CDR3: TGTGCCAGCAGCGGAGGGATCGGGAGTGAGCAGTTCTTC. Its protein is CASSGGIGSEQFF.